The next 29 T cell receptor beta chains were all read from a single sample in a study of CD8 T cells in Susac syndrome (dated by TCRdb to between 2019 and 2020). Library prep was done by the immunoSEQ multiplex PCR assay. RNA was extracted using the RNeasy kit, and roughly 0.5 to 1 ug of the RNA was reverse transcribed with random hexamers. Using fastp at Q25 and MiXCR, TCRdb reprocessed the public reads and kept productive beta chains. Each CDR3 protein appears once, grouped with its most common genes and DNA. In all, the sample holds roughly 120,000 distinct CDR3 sequences, and 93% of those were seen once. The biggest ten clones account for about 0.09% of the sample. The sample was CD4+ T cells from PBMCs. The origin of the receptors is a human donor with multiple sclerosis.

This rearrangement joins TRBV5-1 to TRBJ2-5; perhaps TRBD1 as D (6 bases). Between the trimmed V and J ends, which lost 4 bases and 7 bases, there was a span of 17 bases. CDR1 and CDR2 from the germline V gene are SGHRS and YFSETQ. The CDR3 covers 14 residues. The CDR3 nucleotides read TGCGCCAGCAGCCCCGAATCCTGGGGGCGGACCCAGTACTTC. It encodes CASSPESWGRTQYF.

The CDR3 DNA follows: TGCGCCAGCAGCTTCCCAGGGGAAAACTATGGCTACACCTTC. It translates to CASSFPGENYGYTF. V gene TRBV5-1 combines with J gene TRBJ1-2, with D perhaps matching TRBD1 (6 bases). This CDR3 contains 14 residues. CDR1 is SGHRS and CDR2 is YFSETQ in the germline V gene. V was trimmed by 2 bases and J by 2 bases, leaving 10 bases between them.

This clonotype came up once. The V call is TRBV27, the J call TRBJ2-5; TRBD1 aligns across 9 bases. Trimming at V came to 4 bases and at J to 5 bases, leaving 8 bases not matched to a gene. This CDR3 is built from 15 residues. The germline V gene encodes CDR1 MNHEY and CDR2 SMNVEV (reference sequence). CDR3 sequence: CASSSGTGTRETQYF. The CDR3 DNA is TGTGCCAGCAGTTCCGGGACAGGGACGAGGGAGACCCAGTACTTC.

This chain connects TRBV4-3 to TRBJ2-3, with 12 bases matching TRBD2. With 5 bases clipped from V and 4 bases from J, the junction kept 13 bases outside the gene matches. This CDR3 contains 18 residues. Germline assignment: CDR1 LGHNA and CDR2 YSLEER. This chain's CDR3 is CASSIGVSRTSGADTQYF. For the CDR3, the DNA is TGCGCCAGCAGCATTGGCGTCTCCCGGACTAGCGGGGCAGATACGCAGTATTTT.

This clonotype appeared once. The rearrangement joins TRBV19 to TRBJ2-2, with unresolved D. Germline V CDR1 and CDR2: LNHDA, SQIVND (reference sequence). This CDR3 spans 16 amino acids. V was pared by 6 bases and J by 1 base, with 15 bases between. The CDR3 loop is CASSQALRKNTGELFF. CDR3 nucleotide sequence: TGTGCCAGTAGCCAGGCGCTAAGAAAGAACACCGGGGAGCTGTTTTTT. Combining the CDR3 with reference TRBV19 and TRBJ2-2 gives the whole variable domain DGGITQSPKYLFRKEGQNVTLSCEQNLNHDAMYWYRQDPGQGLRLIYYSQIVNDFQKGDIAEGYSVSREKKESFPLTVTSAQKNPTAFYLCASSQALRKNTGELFFGEGSRLTVL.

The CDR3 sequence is CSLRGAPETQYF. The CDR3 nucleotides are TGCAGTCTCAGGGGGGCCCCTGAGACCCAGTACTTC. J is TRBJ2-5 and V is TRBV20-1; D perhaps matches TRBD1 (7 bases). V was pared by 8 bases and J by 5 bases, with 15 bases between. Germline V gene data show CDR1 as DFQATT and CDR2 as SNEGSKA (reference sequence). This CDR3 comprises 12 residues.

This sequence joins TRBV12-3 or TRBV12-4 and TRBJ2-3; 7 bases map to TRBD2. This CDR3 region has 14 residues. Trimming removed 8 bases from V and 4 bases from J; junction bases left unmatched: 9. The CDR3 sequence: CASGRRGVSDTQYF. CDR3 coding DNA: TGTGCCAGCGGACGCCGGGGGGTCTCAGATACGCAGTATTTT.

J is TRBJ1-4 and V is TRBV2; D remains unclear. From germline, CDR1 is SNHLY and CDR2 FYNNEI. V lost 7 bases and J lost 4, with 16 bases in between. The CDR3 extends over 15 amino acids. The CDR3 here is CASIKERGSNEKLFF. CDR3 nucleotides: TGTGCCAGCATTAAAGAACGAGGAAGTAATGAAAAACTGTTTTTT.

The chain uses TRBV7-2 and TRBJ1-5, with D hard to call. This CDR3 region has 15 residues. With 5 bases removed from V and 0 bases from J, the gap between germline ends came to 11 bases. The germline V gene encodes CDR1 SGHTA and CDR2 FQGNSA. CDR3 DNA sequence: TGTGCCAGCAGCCCCATTTCTTATAGCAATCAGCCCCAGCATTTT. Translation: CASSPISYSNQPQHF.

V usage is TRBV3-1 and J usage is TRBJ2-7; 7 bases align to TRBD1. The CDR3 has 15 amino acids. J lost 1 base, V lost 3 bases, and 6 bases had no gene match. Germline CDR1 LGHDT, CDR2 YNNKEL (reference sequence). The CDR3: CASSQERQGSYEQYF. CDR3 in DNA: TGTGCCAGCAGCCAGGAGCGACAGGGTTCCTACGAGCAGTACTTC.

This clonotype was recorded only once. V and J are TRBV18 and TRBJ1-2; no firm D call. V gave up 3 bases and J gave up 5 bases, with 13 bases separating them. CDR3 length: 14 residues. Per the germline V gene, CDR1 is KGHSH and CDR2 is LQKENI. CDR3 in DNA: TGTGCCAGCTCACCGCCCCCCGGCCCTTATGGCTACACCTTC. Translating it yields CASSPPPGPYGYTF.

The chain links TRBV18 to TRBJ1-5, with 10 bases aligning to TRBD1. The junction had 9 bases not matched to a gene; V was cut back by 6 bases and J by 4 bases. Germline V gene lookup returns CDR1 KGHSH and CDR2 LQKENI. The CDR3 totals 16 residues. In DNA, the CDR3 is TGTGCCAGCTCCCGAACAGGACAGGGGGGTAATCAGCCCCAGCATTTT. This translates into CASSRTGQGGNQPQHF.

The V and J genes are TRBV29-1 and TRBJ1-1; 9 nucleotides line up with TRBD1. The ends lost 6 bases at V and 5 bases at J; junction bases unmatched: 7. Germline-derived CDR1 and CDR2 are SQVTM and ANQGSEA. This CDR3 spans 13 amino acids. CDR3 coding DNA: TGCAGCGTGGACAGGGGTGAATGGACTGAAGCTTTCTTT. Residues: CSVDRGEWTEAFF.

The rearrangement joins TRBV7-9 to TRBJ2-1; TRBD2 matches 9 bases. The length of the CDR3 is 13 residues. The ends lost 4 bases at V and 7 bases at J; junction bases unmatched: 2. Germline values: CDR1 SEHNR, CDR2 FQNEAQ (reference sequence). The CDR3: CASSWTSANEQFF. DNA of the CDR3: TGTGCCAGCAGCTGGACTAGCGCAAATGAGCAGTTCTTC.

V is TRBV20-1 and J is TRBJ1-1; D is possibly TRBD1 (5 bases). CDR3 length equals 15 residues. Germline values: CDR1 DFQATT, CDR2 SNEGSKA (reference sequence). V was cut by 2 bases and J by 4 bases, with 17 bases left in between. The CDR3 coding sequence is TGCAGTGCTAGACGGGGTGGGACTCCTTCCACTGAAGCTTTCTTT. This translates into CSARRGGTPSTEAFF.

The rearrangement links TRBV11-1 to TRBJ2-7; 7 nucleotides align to TRBD1. The CDR3 consists of 15 residues. CDR1 and CDR2 (germline): SGHAT, FQDESV (reference sequence). V shed 5 bases and J 6 bases; nucleotides not matched to a gene: 13. CDR3 coding DNA: TGTGCCAGCAGCCCCCTGCAACCTGACAGGGTCGAGCAGTACTTC. It encodes CASSPLQPDRVEQYF.

The chain employs TRBV9 and TRBJ2-6; D is perhaps TRBD2 (5 bases). The V gene's germline CDR1 is SGDLS and CDR2 YYNGEE. V was shortened by 3 bases and J by 2 bases, with 9 bases between the two germline ends. The length of the CDR3 is 15 residues. The CDR3 coding sequence is TGTGCCAGCAGCGAGGCCGGGGCTGGGGCCAACGTCCTGACTTTC. As protein: CASSEAGAGANVLTF.

This clonotype has more than one count but fewer than ten. The rearrangement uses TRBV12-3 or TRBV12-4 and TRBJ1-1; possible D gene TRBD1, 5 bases. Trimming cost V 3 bases and J 1 base, with 9 bases left between them. This CDR3 is built from 14 residues. Here the CDR3 reads CASSLGPQNTEAFF. In nucleotides, the CDR3 is TGTGCCAGCAGTTTGGGGCCCCAGAACACTGAAGCTTTCTTT.

V usage is TRBV7-3 and J usage is TRBJ2-1; TRBD2 aligns across 7 bases. The germline gives CDR1 SGHTA, CDR2 FQGTGA. The CDR3 covers 15 residues. Trimming took 5 bases from V and 7 from J; bases not matched to a gene: 11. The CDR3 DNA sequence: TGTGCCAGCAGCGCTTCCGGGGGGTCTATAAATGAGCAGTTCTTC. Its protein is CASSASGGSINEQFF. Full variable domain (outside the CDR3, taken from reference TRBV7-3 and TRBJ2-1): GAGVSQTPSNKVTEKGKYVELRCDPISGHTALYWYRQSLGQGPEFLIYFQGTGAADDSGLPNDRFFAVRPEGSVSTLKIQRTERGDSAVYLCASSASGGSINEQFFGPGTRLTVL.

The J gene is TRBJ1-1, the V gene TRBV28, with no clear D. CDR1 and CDR2 (germline): MDHEN, SYDVKM. This CDR3 region has 11 residues. The V gene lost 10 bases and the J gene lost 1 base, with 7 bases spanning the gap. CDR3 in amino acids: CATHENTEAFF. In nucleotides, the CDR3 is TGTGCCACCCACGAGAACACTGAAGCTTTCTTT.

This clonotype was seen only once. V usage is TRBV7-2 and J usage is TRBJ2-5; TRBD1 matches at 8 bases. The germline CDR1 and CDR2 sequences are SGHTA and FQGNSA. There are 16 residues in the CDR3. J lost 6 bases, V lost 1 base, and 10 bases had no gene match. The CDR3 DNA sequence: TGTGCCAGCAGCTTAGGAGGGGCAGGGGGCCTTAAGACCCAGTACTTC. Amino acids: CASSLGGAGGLKTQYF.

V usage is TRBV5-4 and J usage is TRBJ2-2; 7 positions agree with TRBD2. V was pared by 4 bases and J by 8 bases, with 8 bases of the junction left unmatched. Germline V gene lookup returns CDR1 SGHNT and CDR2 YYREEE (reference sequence). This CDR3 comprises 14 residues. The CDR3 bases are TGTGCCAGCAGCCCGGACCCGGGGGGAGGGGAGCTGTTTTTT. It specifies CASSPDPGGGELFF.

The chain couples TRBV18 to TRBJ2-7; a possible D gene is TRBD1 (6 bases). Trimming stripped 1 base from V and 0 bases from J, with 13 bases between. Germline V gives CDR1 KGHSH, CDR2 LQKENI. This CDR3 has 16 residues. This CDR3 reads CASSPRRQGSSYEQYF. The DNA for the CDR3 is TGTGCCAGCTCACCACGACGCCAGGGGAGCTCCTACGAGCAGTACTTC.

This sequence joins TRBV4-2 and TRBJ1-1; no clear D gene. This CDR3 has 14 residues. Germline V CDR1 and CDR2: LGHNA, YNFKEQ. V lost 4 bases and J lost 2, with 11 bases in between. In nucleotides, the CDR3 is TGTGCCAGCAGCCGGGAACTGTCAAACACTGAAGCTTTCTTT. Translating it yields CASSRELSNTEAFF.

CDR3: CASSARDRNSPLHF. In DNA form, the CDR3 reads TGTGCCAGCAGCGCCCGGGACAGAAATTCACCCCTCCACTTT. The rearrangement links TRBV9 to TRBJ1-6; 7 bases fit TRBD1. Germline V CDR1 and CDR2: SGDLS, YYNGEE. J gave up 7 bases and V 3 bases, and 4 bases lay outside the gene matches. CDR3 length: 14 amino acids.

The J gene is TRBJ2-7, the V gene TRBV2, with 8 bases aligning to TRBD1. CDR3 length equals 14 residues. V dropped 7 bases and J dropped 1; count of bases not matched to a gene: 6. Germline V gives CDR1 SNHLY, CDR2 FYNNEI. In DNA, the CDR3 is TGTGCCAGCAAAGGACAGGGCCCTTCCTACGAGCAGTACTTC. It specifies CASKGQGPSYEQYF.

This chain links TRBV5-6 with TRBJ2-6; D is possibly TRBD1 (6 bases). The CDR3 extends over 16 amino acids. The germline V and J ends were trimmed by 4 bases and 2 bases, with 13 bases remaining between them. Germline assignment: CDR1 SGHDT and CDR2 YYEEEE. The CDR3 DNA follows: TGTGCCAGCAGCCCCGTTGGGGGCACTGGGGCCAACGTCCTGACTTTC. Protein: CASSPVGGTGANVLTF.

The chain links TRBV29-1 to TRBJ2-5; D is possibly TRBD2 (6 bases). Trimming removed 5 bases from V and 2 bases from J, with 12 bases in between. The CDR3 spans 13 residues. The germline CDR1 and CDR2 sequences are SQVTM and ANQGSEA. CDR3 sequence: CSVRMGLQETQYF. The CDR3 nucleotides are TGCAGCGTTCGGATGGGACTTCAAGAGACCCAGTACTTC. The full variable domain, rest sourced from reference TRBV29-1 and TRBJ2-5, is SAVISQKPSRDICQRGTSLTIQCQVDSQVTMMFWYRQQPGQSLTLIATANQGSEATYESGFVIDKFPISRPNLTFSTLTVSNMSPEDSSIYLCSVRMGLQETQYFGPGTRLLVL.

In its sample, this clonotype was seen once. This chain uses TRBV20-1 with TRBJ2-7; 10 bases align to TRBD2. The CDR3 has 15 residues. CDR1 DFQATT and CDR2 SNEGSKA come from the germline V gene (reference sequence). J was trimmed by 1 base and V by 0 bases; bases with no gene match: 3. CDR3 nucleotides: TGCAGTGCTAGAGACCCTAGCGGGGGATCCTACGAGCAGTACTTC. Translated: CSARDPSGGSYEQYF.